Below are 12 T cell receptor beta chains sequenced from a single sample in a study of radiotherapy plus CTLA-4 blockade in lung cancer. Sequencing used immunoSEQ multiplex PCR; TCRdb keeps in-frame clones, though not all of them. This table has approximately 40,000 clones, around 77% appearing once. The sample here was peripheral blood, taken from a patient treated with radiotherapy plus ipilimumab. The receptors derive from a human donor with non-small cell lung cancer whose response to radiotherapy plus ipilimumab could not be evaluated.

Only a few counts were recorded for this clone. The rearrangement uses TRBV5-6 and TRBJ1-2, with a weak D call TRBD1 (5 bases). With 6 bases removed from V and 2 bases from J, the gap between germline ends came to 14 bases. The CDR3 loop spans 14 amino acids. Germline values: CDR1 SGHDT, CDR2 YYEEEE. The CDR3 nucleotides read TGTGCCAGCACCACTCGGGGGGGGAACTATGGCTACACCTTC. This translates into CASTTRGGNYGYTF.

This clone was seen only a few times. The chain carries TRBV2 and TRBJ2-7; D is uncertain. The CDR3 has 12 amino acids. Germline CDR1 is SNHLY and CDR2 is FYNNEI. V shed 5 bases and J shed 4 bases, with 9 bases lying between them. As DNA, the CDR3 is TGTGCCAGCAGTTTAACAGCTTACGAGCAGTACTTC. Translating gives CASSLTAYEQYF. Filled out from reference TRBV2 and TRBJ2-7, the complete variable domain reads EPEVTQTPSHQVTQMGQEVILRCVPISNHLYFYWYRQILGQKVEFLVSFYNNEISEKSEIFDDQFSVERPDGSNFTLKIRSTKLEDSAMYFCASSLTAYEQYFGPGTRLTVT.

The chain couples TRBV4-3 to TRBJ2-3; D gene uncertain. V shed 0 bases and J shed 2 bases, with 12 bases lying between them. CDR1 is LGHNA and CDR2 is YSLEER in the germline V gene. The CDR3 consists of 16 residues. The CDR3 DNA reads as TGCGCCAGCAGCCAAGAGACTTATGGGTACACAGATACGCAGTATTTT. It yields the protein CASSQETYGYTDTQYF.

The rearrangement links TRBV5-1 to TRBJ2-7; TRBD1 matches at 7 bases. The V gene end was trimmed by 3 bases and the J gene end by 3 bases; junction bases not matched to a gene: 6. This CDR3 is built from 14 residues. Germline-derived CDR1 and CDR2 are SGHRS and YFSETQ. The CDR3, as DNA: TGCGCCAGCAGCTCCCAGGGGGTCGACTACGAGCAGTACTTC. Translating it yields CASSSQGVDYEQYF.

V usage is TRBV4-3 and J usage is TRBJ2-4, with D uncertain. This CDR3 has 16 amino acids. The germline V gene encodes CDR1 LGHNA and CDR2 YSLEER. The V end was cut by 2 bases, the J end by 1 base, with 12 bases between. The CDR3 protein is CASSQTHLGAKNIQYF. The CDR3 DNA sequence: TGCGCCAGCAGCCAAACCCATCTTGGCGCCAAAAACATTCAGTACTTC.

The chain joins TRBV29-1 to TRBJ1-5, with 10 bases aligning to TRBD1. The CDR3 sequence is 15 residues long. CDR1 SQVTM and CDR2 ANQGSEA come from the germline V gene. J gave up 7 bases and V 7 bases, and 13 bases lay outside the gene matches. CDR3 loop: CSASTGQGDVQPQHF. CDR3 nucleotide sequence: TGCAGCGCCTCAACCGGACAGGGGGACGTACAGCCCCAGCATTTT.

The CDR3 DNA reads as TGTGCCAGCAGCATCACAGGGGGGAGCTCCTACAATGAGCAGTTCTTC. This codes for CASSITGGSSYNEQFF. The rearrangement links TRBV7-8 to TRBJ2-1, with 8 bases matching TRBD1. Germline loops: CDR1 SGHVS, CDR2 FQNEAQ. The CDR3 has 16 amino acids. The J segment lost 0 bases and the V segment lost 5 bases, leaving 6 bases of the junction unmatched.

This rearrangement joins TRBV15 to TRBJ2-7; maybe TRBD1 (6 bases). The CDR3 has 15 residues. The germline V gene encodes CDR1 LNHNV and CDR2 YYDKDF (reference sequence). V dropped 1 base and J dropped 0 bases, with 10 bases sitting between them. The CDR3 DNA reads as TGTGCCACCAGCAGAGTCGGCAGGGGCTCCTACGAGCAGTACTTC. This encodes CATSRVGRGSYEQYF. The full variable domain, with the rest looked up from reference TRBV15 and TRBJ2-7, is DAMVIQNPRYQVTQFGKPVTLSCSQTLNHNVMYWYQQKSSQAPKLLFHYYDKDFNNEADTPDNFQSRRPNTSFCFLDIRSPGLGDTAMYLCATSRVGRGSYEQYFGPGTRLTVT.

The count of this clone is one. CDR3 residues: CASSQVQGGNTGELFF. The CDR3 DNA is TGCGCCAGCAGCCAAGTCCAGGGAGGAAACACCGGGGAGCTGTTTTTT. The chain joins TRBV4-1 to TRBJ2-2; tentative D call: TRBD2 (6 bases). The CDR3 is 16 residues long. The germline V gene encodes CDR1 MGHRA and CDR2 YSYEKL. V was shortened by 1 base and J by 2 bases, with 11 bases between the two germline ends.

CDR3 protein: CASSPRALAGVPKEQYF. Here the CDR3 DNA reads TGTGCCAGCTCACCGCGCGCCCTAGCGGGGGTCCCGAAAGAGCAGTACTTC. The J gene is TRBJ2-7, the V gene TRBV18; 10 nucleotides match TRBD2. The junction had 15 bases not matched to a gene; V was cut back by 3 bases and J by 7 bases. CDR1 is KGHSH and CDR2 is LQKENI in the germline V gene. This CDR3 has 17 amino acids.

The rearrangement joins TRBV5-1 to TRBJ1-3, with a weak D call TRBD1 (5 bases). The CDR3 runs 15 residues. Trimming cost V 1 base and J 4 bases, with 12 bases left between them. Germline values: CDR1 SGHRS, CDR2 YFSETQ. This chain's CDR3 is CASSLQDGAGNTIYF. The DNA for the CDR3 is TGCGCCAGCAGCTTGCAGGATGGGGCCGGAAACACCATATATTTT.

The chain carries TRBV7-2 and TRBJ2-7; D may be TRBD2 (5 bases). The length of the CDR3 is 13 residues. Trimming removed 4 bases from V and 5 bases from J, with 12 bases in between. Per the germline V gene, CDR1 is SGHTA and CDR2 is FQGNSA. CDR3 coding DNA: TGTGCCAGCAGCTCCCAAGAGAGGGACGAGCAGTACTTC. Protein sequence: CASSSQERDEQYF.